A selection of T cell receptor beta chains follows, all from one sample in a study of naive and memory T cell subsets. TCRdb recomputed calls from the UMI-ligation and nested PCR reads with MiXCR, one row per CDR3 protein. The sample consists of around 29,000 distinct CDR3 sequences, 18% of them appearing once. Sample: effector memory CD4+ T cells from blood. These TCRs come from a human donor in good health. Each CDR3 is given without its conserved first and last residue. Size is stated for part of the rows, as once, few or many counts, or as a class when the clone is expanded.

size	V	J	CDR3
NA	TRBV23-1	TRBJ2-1	ARSLQGMKSYNEQF
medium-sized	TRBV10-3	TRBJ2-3	AISPSSGDQTQY
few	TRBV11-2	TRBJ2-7	ASSVTVREIGEQY
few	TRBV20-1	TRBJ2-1	SAGGQGNDEQF
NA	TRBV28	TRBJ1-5	ASSHDSPNQPQH
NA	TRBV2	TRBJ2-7	ASYDSYEQY
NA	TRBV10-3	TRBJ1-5	AIRDRANQPQH
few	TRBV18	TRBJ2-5	ASTTGSGQETQY
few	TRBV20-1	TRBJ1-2	SARGPGYT
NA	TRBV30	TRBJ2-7	ACVQGQGYEQY
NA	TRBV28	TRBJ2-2	ASSPGTRNTGELF
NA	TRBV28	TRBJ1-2	ASSLNVPGRYGYT
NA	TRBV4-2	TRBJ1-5	ASSQDAVAAGYSNQPQH
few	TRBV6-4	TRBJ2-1	ASSQTRSGAHNEQF
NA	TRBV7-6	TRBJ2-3	ASSLRGLSDSTDTQY
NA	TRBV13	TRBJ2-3	ASSLGQVSTDTQY
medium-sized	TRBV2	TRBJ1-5	ASSSGQIYSNQPQH
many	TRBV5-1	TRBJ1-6	ASSLDGRSNSPLH
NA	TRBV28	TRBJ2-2	ASSLLATNTGELF
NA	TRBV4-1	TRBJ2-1	ASSPSGTGYNEQF